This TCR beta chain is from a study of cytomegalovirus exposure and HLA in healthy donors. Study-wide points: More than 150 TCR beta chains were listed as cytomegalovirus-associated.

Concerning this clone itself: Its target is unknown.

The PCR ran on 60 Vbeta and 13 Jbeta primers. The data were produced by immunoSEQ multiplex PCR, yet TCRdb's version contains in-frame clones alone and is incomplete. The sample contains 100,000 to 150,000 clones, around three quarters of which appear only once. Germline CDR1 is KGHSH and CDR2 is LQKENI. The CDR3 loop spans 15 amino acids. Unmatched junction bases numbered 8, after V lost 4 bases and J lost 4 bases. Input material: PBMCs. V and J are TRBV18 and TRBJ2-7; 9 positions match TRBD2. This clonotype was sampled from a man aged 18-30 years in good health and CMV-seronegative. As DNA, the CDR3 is TGTGCCAGCTCACTTTTTAGCGGGAGTAAGTACGAGCAGTACTTC. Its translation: CASSLFSGSKYEQYF.